These 3 T cell receptor beta chains share one sample of origin, sequenced in a study of cytomegalovirus exposure and HLA in healthy donors. PCR used 60 Vbeta primers and 13 Jbeta primers. Assay used: immunoSEQ multiplex PCR; TCRdb lists only in-frame clones, some missing. The sample yields 120,000 to 150,000 clones, about 76% seen once. The specimen sequenced was PBMCs. All receptors derive from a female donor in good health and CMV-seronegative.

The sample holds a few counts of this clone. The genes are TRBV2 and TRBJ1-6; no firm D call. V was trimmed by 4 bases and J by 4 bases, leaving 8 bases between them. Germline V gives CDR1 SNHLY, CDR2 FYNNEI. CDR3 length: 14 amino acids. In DNA form, the CDR3 reads TGTGCCAGCAGTGTAAACAGTTATAATTCACCCCTCCACTTT. Translating gives CASSVNSYNSPLHF. The entire variable domain, with the rest obtained from reference TRBV2 and TRBJ1-6, is as follows: EPEVTQTPSHQVTQMGQEVILRCVPISNHLYFYWYRQILGQKVEFLVSFYNNEISEKSEIFDDQFSVERPDGSNFTLKIRSTKLEDSAMYFCASSVNSYNSPLHFGNGTRLTVT.

The V gene is TRBV7-3, the J gene TRBJ2-1; no clear D. The germline gives CDR1 SGHTA, CDR2 FQGTGA. Trimming removed 1 base from V and 8 bases from J, with 9 bases in between. The CDR3 extends over 13 amino acids. The CDR3 here is CASSLKRRDEQFF. The DNA for the CDR3 is TGTGCCAGCAGCTTAAAGCGTCGCGATGAGCAGTTCTTC.

The chain uses TRBV27 and TRBJ2-2, with TRBD2 matching 7 bases. Trimming removed 3 bases from V and 6 bases from J; junction bases left unmatched: 10. The germline V gene has CDR1 MNHEY and CDR2 SMNVEV (reference sequence). This CDR3 spans 16 amino acids. CDR3 nucleotide sequence: TGTGCCAGCAGTTTCCGGGCGGGAGTTTTCGCCGGGGAGCTGTTTTTT. Translated, it gives CASSFRAGVFAGELFF.